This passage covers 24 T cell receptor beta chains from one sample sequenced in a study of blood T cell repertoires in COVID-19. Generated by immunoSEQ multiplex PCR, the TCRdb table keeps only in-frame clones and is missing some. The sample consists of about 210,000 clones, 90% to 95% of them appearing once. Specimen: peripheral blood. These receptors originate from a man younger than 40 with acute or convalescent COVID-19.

The CDR3 is CASSGLAGVTGEQYF. The CDR3 DNA is TGTGCCAGCAGCGGACTAGCGGGAGTAACGGGCGAGCAGTACTTC. V and J are TRBV6-5 and TRBJ2-7; 13 bases agree with TRBD2. The J segment lost 6 bases and the V segment lost 6 bases, leaving 8 bases of the junction unmatched. CDR1 and CDR2 (germline): MNHEY, SVGAGI. The CDR3 sequence is 15 residues long.

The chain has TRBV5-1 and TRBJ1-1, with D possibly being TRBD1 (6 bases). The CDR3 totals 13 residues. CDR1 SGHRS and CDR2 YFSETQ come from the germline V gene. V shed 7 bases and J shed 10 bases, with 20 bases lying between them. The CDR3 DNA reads TGCGCCAGCGCCGCGCCAGGGGCTGCCGGAGCTTTCTTT. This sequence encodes CASAAPGAAGAFF.

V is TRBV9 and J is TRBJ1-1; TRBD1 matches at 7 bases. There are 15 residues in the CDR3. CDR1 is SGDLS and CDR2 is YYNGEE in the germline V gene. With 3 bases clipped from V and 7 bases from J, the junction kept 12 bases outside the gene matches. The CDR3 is CASSGNRGPYGEAFF. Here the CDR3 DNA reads TGTGCCAGCAGCGGTAACAGGGGTCCTTACGGTGAAGCTTTCTTT. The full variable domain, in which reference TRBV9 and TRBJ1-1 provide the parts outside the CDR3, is DSGVTQTPKHLITATGQRVTLRCSPRSGDLSVYWYQQSLDQGLQFLIQYYNGEERAKGNILERFSAQQFPDLHSELNLSSLELGDSALYFCASSGNRGPYGEAFFGQGTRLTVV.

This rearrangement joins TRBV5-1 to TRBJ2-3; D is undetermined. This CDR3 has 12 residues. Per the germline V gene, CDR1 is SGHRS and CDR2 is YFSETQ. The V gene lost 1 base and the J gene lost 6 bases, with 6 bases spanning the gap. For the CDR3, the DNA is TGCGCCAGCAGCTTGTACGGGGATACGCAGTATTTT. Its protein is CASSLYGDTQYF.

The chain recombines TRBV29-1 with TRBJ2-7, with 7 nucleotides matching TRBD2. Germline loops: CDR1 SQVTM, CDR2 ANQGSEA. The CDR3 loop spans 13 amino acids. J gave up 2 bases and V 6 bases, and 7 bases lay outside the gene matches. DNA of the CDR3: TGCAGCGTCGAAAAGCGGGGACCCTACGAGCAGTACTTC. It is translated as CSVEKRGPYEQYF.

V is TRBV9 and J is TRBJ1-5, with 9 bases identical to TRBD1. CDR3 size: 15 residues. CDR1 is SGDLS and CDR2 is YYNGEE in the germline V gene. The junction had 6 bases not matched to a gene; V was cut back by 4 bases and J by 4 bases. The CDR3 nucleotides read TGTGCCAGCAGCCTAGGCGGGACAGGGAATCAGCCCCAGCATTTT. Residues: CASSLGGTGNQPQHF.

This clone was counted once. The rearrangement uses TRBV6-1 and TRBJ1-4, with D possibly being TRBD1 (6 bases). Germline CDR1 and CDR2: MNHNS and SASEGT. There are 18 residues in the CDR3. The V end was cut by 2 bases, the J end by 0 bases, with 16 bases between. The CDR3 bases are TGTGCCAGCAGTGAAACCGAGGGGGTGCTCCCAACTAATGAAAAACTGTTTTTT. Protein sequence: CASSETEGVLPTNEKLFF.

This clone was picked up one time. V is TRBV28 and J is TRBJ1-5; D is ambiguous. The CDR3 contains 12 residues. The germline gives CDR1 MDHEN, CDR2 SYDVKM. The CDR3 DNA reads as TGTGTATGCGGGGTGGGCAATCAGCCCCAGCATTTT. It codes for CVCGVGNQPQHF. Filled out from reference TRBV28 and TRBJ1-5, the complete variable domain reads DVKVTQSSRYLVKRTGEKVFLECVQDMDHENMFWYRQDPGLGLRLIYFSYDVKMKEKGDIPEGYSVSREKKERFSLILESASTNQTSMYLCVCGVGNQPQHFGDGTRLSIL.

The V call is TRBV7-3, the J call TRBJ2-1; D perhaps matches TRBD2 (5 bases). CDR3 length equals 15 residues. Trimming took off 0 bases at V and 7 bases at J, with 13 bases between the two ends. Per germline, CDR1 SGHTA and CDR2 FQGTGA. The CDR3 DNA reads TGTGCCAGCAGCTTAACGCCACTAGGGTTTAATGAGCAGTTCTTC. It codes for CASSLTPLGFNEQFF.

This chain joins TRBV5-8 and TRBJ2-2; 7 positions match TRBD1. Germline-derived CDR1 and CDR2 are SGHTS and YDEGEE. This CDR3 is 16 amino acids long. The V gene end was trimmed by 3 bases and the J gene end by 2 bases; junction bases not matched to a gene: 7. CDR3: CASSYRDSLNTGELFF. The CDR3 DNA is TGTGCCAGCAGCTACCGGGACAGCCTAAACACCGGGGAGCTGTTTTTT.

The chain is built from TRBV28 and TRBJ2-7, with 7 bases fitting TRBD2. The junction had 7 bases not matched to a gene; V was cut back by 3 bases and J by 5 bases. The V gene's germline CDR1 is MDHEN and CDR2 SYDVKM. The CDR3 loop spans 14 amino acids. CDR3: CASSLTSQFDEQYF. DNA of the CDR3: TGTGCCAGCAGTTTGACTAGCCAATTCGACGAGCAGTACTTC. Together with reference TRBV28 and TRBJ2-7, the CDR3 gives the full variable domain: DVKVTQSSRYLVKRTGEKVFLECVQDMDHENMFWYRQDPGLGLRLIYFSYDVKMKEKGDIPEGYSVSREKKERFSLILESASTNQTSMYLCASSLTSQFDEQYFGPGTRLTVT.

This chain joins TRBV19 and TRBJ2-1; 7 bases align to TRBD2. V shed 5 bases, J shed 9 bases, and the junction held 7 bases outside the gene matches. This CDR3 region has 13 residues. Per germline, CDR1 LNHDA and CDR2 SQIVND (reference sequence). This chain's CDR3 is CASSASGGGEQFF. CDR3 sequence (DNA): TGTGCCAGTAGTGCTAGCGGAGGAGGTGAGCAGTTCTTC.

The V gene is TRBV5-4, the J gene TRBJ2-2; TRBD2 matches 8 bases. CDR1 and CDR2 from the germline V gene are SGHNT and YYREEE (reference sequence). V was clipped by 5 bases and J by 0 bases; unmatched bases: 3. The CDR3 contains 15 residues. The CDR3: CASRRTSPNTGELFF. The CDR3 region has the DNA TGTGCCAGCAGACGGACTAGCCCGAACACCGGGGAGCTGTTTTTT.

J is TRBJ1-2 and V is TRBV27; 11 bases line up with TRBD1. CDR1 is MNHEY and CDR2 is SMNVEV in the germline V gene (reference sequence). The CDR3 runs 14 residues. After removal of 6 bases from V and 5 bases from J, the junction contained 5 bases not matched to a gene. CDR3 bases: TGTGCCAGCAGACGGACAGGGGGCAAGTATGGCTACACCTTC. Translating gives CASRRTGGKYGYTF.

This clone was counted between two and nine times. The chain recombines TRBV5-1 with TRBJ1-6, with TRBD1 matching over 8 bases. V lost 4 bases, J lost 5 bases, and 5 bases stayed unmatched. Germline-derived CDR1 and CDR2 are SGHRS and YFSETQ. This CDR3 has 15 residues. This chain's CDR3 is CASSIRDRNNSPLHF. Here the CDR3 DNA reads TGCGCCAGCAGCATCCGGGACAGGAATAATTCACCCCTCCACTTT.

CDR3 loop: CASGTLDYEQYF. The CDR3 DNA reads as TGTGCCTCCGGGACACTTGACTACGAGCAGTACTTC. This chain connects TRBV28 to TRBJ2-7; maybe TRBD1 (6 bases). The CDR3 is made up of 12 amino acids. Germline assignment: CDR1 MDHEN and CDR2 SYDVKM. V gave up 11 bases and J gave up 3 bases, with 14 bases separating them.

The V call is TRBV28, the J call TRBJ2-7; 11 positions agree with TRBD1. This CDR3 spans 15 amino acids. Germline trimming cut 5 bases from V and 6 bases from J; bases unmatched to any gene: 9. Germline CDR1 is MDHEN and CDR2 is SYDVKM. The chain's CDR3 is CASSPPGTGGLEQYF. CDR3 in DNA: TGTGCCAGCAGTCCGCCCGGGACAGGGGGTCTCGAGCAGTACTTC.

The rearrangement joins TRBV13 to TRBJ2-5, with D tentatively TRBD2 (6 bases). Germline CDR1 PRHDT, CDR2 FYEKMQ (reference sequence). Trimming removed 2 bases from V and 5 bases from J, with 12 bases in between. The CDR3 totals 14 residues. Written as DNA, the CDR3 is TGTGCCAGCAGCTTATCCGGGGCGGGGGAGACCCAGTACTTC. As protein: CASSLSGAGETQYF.

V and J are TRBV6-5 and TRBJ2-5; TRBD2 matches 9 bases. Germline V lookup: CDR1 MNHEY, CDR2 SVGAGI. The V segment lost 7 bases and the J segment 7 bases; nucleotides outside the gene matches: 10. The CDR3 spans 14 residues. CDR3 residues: CASIPVAGVATQYF. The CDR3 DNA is TGTGCCAGCATTCCCGTAGCGGGGGTTGCGACCCAGTACTTC.

This chain's CDR3 is CASLPGQTMNTEAFF. DNA for the CDR3: TGTGCCAGTTTACCGGGACAGACCATGAACACTGAAGCTTTCTTT. V and J are TRBV19 and TRBJ1-1, with TRBD1 matching over 7 bases. The CDR3 runs 15 residues. The junction had 9 bases not matched to a gene; V was cut back by 8 bases and J by 0 bases. Germline values: CDR1 LNHDA, CDR2 SQIVND (reference sequence).

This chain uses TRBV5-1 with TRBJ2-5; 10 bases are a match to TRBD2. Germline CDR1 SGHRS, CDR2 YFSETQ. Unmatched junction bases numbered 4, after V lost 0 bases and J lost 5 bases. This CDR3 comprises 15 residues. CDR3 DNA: TGCGCCAGCAGCTTGGAGCGGGGGGGCGGTGAGACCCAGTACTTC. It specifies CASSLERGGGETQYF.

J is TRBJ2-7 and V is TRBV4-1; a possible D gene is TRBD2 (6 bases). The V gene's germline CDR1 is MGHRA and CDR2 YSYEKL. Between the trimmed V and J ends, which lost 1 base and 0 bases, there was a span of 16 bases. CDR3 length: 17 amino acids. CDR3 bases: TGCGCCAGCAGCCAAGTATTAGCGGAAGTGGGCTCCTACGAGCAGTACTTC. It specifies CASSQVLAEVGSYEQYF.

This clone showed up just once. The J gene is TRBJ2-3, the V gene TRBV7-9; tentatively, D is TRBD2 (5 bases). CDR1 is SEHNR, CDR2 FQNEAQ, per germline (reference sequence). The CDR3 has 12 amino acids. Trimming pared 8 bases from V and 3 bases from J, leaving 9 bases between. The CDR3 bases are TGTGCCAGCGGGAGTTTTACAGATACGCAGTATTTT. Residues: CASGSFTDTQYF.

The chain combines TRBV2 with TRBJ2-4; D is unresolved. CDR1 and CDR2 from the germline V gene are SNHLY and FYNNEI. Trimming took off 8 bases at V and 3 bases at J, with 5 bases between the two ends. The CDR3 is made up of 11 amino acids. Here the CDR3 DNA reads TGTGCCAGCTCTAGCAAAAACATTCAGTACTTC. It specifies CASSSKNIQYF.